One T cell receptor (beta chain) is described in this entry. The entry originates in a study of blood T cell repertoires in COVID-19. Background on the study: The study drew acute and convalescent COVID-19 samples from the United States, Italy and Spain. T cells, B-cell-depleted T cells, or PBMCs provided the cDNA or gDNA that served as material.

The CDR3 runs 13 residues. Trimming left V 4 bases short and J 3 bases short, with 6 bases between. CDR1 MDHEN and CDR2 SYDVKM come from the germline V gene. As originally analysed: Nucleated cell counts were estimated from reference gene primer amplification. Data came from immunoSEQ multiplex PCR; TCRdb stores just in-frame clones and leaves some out. V, J and clone size are those of that table, while D and trimming were read from the DNA. The sample consists of about 52,000 clones, 86% of them appearing once. Material for sequencing was peripheral blood. This clonotype originated in a woman aged 80 or older with acute or convalescent COVID-19. V usage is TRBV28 and J usage is TRBJ2-2; D is undetermined. CDR3 protein: CASSSQDTGELFF. CDR3 sequence (DNA): TGTGCCAGCAGTTCCCAGGACACCGGGGAGCTGTTTTTT.